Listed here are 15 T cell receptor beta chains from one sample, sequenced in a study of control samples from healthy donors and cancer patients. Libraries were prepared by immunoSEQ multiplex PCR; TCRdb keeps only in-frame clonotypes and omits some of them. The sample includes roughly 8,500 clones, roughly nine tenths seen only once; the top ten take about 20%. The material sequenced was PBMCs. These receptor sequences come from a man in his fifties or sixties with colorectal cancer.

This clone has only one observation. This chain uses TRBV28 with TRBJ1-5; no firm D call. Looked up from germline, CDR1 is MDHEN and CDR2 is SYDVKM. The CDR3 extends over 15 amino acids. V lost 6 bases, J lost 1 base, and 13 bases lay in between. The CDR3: CASSRPLNSNQPQHF. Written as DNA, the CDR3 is TGTGCCAGCAGCCGTCCGTTGAACAGCAATCAGCCCCAGCATTTT.

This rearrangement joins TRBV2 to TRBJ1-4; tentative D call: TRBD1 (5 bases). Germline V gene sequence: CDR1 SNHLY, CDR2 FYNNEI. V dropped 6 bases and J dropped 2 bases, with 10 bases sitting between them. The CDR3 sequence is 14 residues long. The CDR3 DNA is TGTGCCAGCAGGTGGGGGGGGACTAATGAAAAACTGTTTTTT. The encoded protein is CASRWGGTNEKLFF.

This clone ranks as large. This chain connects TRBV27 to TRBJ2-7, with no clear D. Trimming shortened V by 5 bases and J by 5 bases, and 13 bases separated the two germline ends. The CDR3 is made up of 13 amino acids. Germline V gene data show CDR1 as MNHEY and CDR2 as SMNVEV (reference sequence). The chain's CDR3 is CASSPTVEDEQYF. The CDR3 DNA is TGTGCCAGCAGTCCCACGGTCGAGGACGAGCAGTACTTC.

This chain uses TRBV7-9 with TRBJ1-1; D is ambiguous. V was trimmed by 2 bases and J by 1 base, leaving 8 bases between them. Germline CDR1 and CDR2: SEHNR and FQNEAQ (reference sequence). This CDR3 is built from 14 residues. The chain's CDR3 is CASSLWSGNTEAFF. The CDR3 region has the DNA TGTGCCAGCAGCTTATGGTCAGGGAACACTGAAGCTTTCTTT.

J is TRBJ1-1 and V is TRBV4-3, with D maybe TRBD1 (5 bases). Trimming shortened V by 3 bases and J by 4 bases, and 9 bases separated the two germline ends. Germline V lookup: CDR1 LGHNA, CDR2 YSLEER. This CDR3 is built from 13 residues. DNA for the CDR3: TGCGCCAGCAGCCAGGGGAGGGGCACTGAAGCTTTCTTT. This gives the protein CASSQGRGTEAFF.

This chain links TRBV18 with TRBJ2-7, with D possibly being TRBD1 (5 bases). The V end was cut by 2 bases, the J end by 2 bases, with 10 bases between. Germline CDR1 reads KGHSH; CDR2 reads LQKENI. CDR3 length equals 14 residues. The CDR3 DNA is TGTGCCAGCTCACCAAGACAGTGGCCCTACGAGCAGTACTTC. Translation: CASSPRQWPYEQYF.

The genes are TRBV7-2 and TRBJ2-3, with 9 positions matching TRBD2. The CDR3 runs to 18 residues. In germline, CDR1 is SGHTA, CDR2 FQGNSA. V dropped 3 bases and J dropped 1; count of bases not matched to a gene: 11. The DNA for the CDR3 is TGTGCCAGCAGCTTCGGCGGGGGGGCCTCGAGGGGCACAGATACGCAGTATTTT. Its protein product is CASSFGGGASRGTDTQYF.

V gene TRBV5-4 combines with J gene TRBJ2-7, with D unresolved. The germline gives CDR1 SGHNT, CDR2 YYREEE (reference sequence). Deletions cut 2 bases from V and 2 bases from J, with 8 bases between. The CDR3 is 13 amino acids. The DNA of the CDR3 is TGTGCCAGCAGCTTTCCAGGAGCCTACGAGCAGTACTTC. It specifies CASSFPGAYEQYF.

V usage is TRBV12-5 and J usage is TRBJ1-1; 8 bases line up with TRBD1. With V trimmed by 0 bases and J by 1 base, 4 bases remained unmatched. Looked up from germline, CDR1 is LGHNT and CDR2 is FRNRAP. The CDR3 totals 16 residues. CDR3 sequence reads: CASGLVAGTGNTEAFF. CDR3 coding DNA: TGTGCTAGTGGTTTGGTAGCCGGGACAGGGAACACTGAAGCTTTCTTT.

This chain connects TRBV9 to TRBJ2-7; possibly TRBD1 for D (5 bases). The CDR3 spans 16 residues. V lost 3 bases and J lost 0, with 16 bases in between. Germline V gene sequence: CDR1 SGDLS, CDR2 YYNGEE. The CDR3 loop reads CASSANADTTSYEQYF. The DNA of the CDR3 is TGTGCCAGCAGCGCGAACGCGGACACGACCTCCTACGAGCAGTACTTC.

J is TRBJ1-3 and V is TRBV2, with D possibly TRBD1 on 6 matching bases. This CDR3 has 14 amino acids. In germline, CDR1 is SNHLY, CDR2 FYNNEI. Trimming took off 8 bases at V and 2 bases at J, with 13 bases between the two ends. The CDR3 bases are TGTGCCAGCGGAAAGGACAGTGCTGGAAACACCATATATTTT. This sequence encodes CASGKDSAGNTIYF.

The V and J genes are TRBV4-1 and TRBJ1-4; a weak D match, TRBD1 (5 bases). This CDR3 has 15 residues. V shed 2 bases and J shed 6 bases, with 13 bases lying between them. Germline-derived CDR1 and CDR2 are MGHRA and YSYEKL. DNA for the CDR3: TGCGCCAGCAGCCAACAGGGCAGGGACTATGAAAAACTGTTTTTT. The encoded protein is CASSQQGRDYEKLFF.

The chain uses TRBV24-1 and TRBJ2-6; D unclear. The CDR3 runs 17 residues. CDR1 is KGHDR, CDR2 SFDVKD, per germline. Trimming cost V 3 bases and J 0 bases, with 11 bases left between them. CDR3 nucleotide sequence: TGTGCCACCAGTGATGAAAGGGAAAACTCTGGGGCCAACGTCCTGACTTTC. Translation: CATSDERENSGANVLTF.

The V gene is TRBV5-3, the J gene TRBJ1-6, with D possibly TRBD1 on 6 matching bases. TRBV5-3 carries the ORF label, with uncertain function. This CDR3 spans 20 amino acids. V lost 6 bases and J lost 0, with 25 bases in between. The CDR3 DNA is TGTGCCAGAAAAGCCCTTCAAAACCGGACAGTAAGCTCCTATAATTCACCCCTCCACTTT. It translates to CARKALQNRTVSSYNSPLHF.

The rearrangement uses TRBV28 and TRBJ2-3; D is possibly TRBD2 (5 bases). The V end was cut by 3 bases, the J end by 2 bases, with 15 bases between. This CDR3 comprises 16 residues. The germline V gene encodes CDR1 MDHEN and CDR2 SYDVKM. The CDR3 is CASSFSRLLNTDTQYF. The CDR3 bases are TGTGCCAGCAGTTTCTCCCGACTACTTAACACAGATACGCAGTATTTT.